This T cell receptor (beta chain) stems from a study of radiation and T cells in renal cell carcinoma. Concerning this clone: What it binds is not known.

Whole-study findings and limits: Pretreatment tumor biopsies were lacking, so baseline clonotypes are unknown. In blood, top tumor clones expanded by 2 weeks, shrinking by 4.

Produced via immunoSEQ multiplex PCR; TCRdb's table is partial and in-frame only. The data contain roughly 140,000 clones, approximately 90% of them singletons. Time point meaning: blood 2 weeks post-SBRT. Treatment: 15 Gy SBRT to primary tumor, nephrectomy 4 weeks later. After SBRT, blood was collected at 2 and 4 weeks, plus baseline. This renal cell carcinoma was of the clear cell type. The CDR3 is made up of 13 amino acids. Germline CDR1 and CDR2: ENHRY and SYGVKD. With V trimmed by 10 bases and J by 3 bases, 7 bases remained unmatched. This receptor was obtained from a woman between 50 and 59 years old with renal cell carcinoma. The chain combines TRBV10-3 with TRBJ2-5; 8 nucleotides line up with TRBD1. The material was blood, obtained from a patient whose treatment included radiotherapy and nephrectomy. CDR3 DNA: TGTGCCACCGAGACAGGGGTGGAAGAGACCCAGTACTTC. This encodes CATETGVEETQYF.